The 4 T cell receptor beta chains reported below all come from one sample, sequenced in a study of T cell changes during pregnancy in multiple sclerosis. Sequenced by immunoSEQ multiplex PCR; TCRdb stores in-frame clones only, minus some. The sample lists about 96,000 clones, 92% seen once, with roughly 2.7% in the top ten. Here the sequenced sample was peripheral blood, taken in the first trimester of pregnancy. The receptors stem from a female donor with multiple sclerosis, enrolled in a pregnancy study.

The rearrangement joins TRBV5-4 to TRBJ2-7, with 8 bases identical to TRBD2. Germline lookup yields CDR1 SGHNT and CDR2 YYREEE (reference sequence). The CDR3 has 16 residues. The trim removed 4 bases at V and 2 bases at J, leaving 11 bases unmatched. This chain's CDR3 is CASSKGVLAGTYEQYF. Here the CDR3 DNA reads TGTGCCAGCAGCAAAGGCGTGCTAGCGGGCACCTACGAGCAGTACTTC.

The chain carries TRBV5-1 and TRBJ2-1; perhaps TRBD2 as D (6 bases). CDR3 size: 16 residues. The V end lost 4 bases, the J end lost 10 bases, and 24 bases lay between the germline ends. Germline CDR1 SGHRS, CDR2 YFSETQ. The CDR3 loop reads CASSRIGGRPHSEQFF. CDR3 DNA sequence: TGCGCCAGCAGCCGGATCGGGGGAAGGCCTCATTCGGAGCAGTTCTTC.

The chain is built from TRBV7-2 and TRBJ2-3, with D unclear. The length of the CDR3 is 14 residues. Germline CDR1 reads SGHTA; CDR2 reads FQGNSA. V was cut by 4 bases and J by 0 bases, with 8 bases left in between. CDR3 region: CASSSRPSTDTQYF. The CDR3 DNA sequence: TGTGCCAGCAGCTCGCGCCCGAGCACAGATACGCAGTATTTT.

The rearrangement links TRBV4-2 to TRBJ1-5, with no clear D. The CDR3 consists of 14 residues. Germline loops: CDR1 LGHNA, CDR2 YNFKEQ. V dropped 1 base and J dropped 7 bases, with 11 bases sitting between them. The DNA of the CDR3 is TGTGCCAGCAGCCAAGGAGTCGGGTGGCAGCCCCAGCATTTT. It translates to CASSQGVGWQPQHF.